The rows below give T cell receptor beta chains drawn from one sample of a study of control samples from healthy donors and cancer patients. Sequencing used immunoSEQ multiplex PCR; TCRdb keeps in-frame clones, though not all of them. The profile covers 120,000 or so clones, with more than 75% appearing a single time and roughly an eighth taken by the ten largest. The sequenced sample was blood. The receptors originated from a man aged 30 to 45 in good health. Each CDR3 is given with its conserved first and last residue. Each record gives: J gene, clone size, V gene, CDR3 protein. Some rows have no size entry. The others give once, few or many, or a class for an expanded clone.

>TRBJ2-3|.|TRBV10-3
CAISDPPGQGADTQYF
>TRBJ1-5|.|TRBV11-2
CASSPVGVGNQPQHF
>TRBJ2-6|.|TRBV2
CASDRVAGANVLTF
>TRBJ2-2|.|TRBV5-1
CASSSGLEGGELFF
>TRBJ1-1|once|TRBV30
CAWSAPGQGGWPEAFF
>TRBJ1-2|.|TRBV2
CASSEGGTLNYGYTF
>TRBJ1-4|.|TRBV29-1
CSVGTGQDEKLFF
>TRBJ2-7|.|TRBV18
CASSPAISSYEQYF
>TRBJ2-7|.|TRBV7-9
CASADSINEQYF
>TRBJ2-2|.|TRBV6-5
CASRRDGRTGELFF